Listed below are T cell receptor beta chains from one sample, sequenced in a study of TIL therapy for anti-PD-1-resistant metastatic lung cancer. Clones were read by immunoSEQ multiplex PCR, and TCRdb kept only the in-frame ones, dropping some. This table holds 60,000 or so clones, about 69% found once. The sample in question was blood, obtained at baseline. These receptors came from a person aged 30 to 80 with non-small cell lung cancer. CDR3s include the opening cysteine and the closing phenylalanine or tryptophan.

TRBJ2-5	TRBV7-8	CASSLAAGRLITQYF
TRBJ1-1	TRBV30	CAWSPDRVRAFF
TRBJ2-1	TRBV6-1	CASSEEGQGFYNEQFF
TRBJ1-1	TRBV2	CASSGPTSDTEAFF
TRBJ2-5	TRBV2	CASNLSGGEETQYF
TRBJ2-4	TRBV28	CASSLIGNIQYF
TRBJ1-5	TRBV18	CASSRSGDQPQHF
TRBJ2-5	TRBV29-1	CSSEGGGASTETQYF
TRBJ2-5	TRBV19	CASSIRTGTRETQYF
TRBJ2-7	TRBV7-2	CASSLVGREGEQYF
TRBJ2-3	TRBV5-4	CASSFGADTQYF
TRBJ2-5	TRBV7-2	CASSLAGPMQETQYF
TRBJ1-6	TRBV6-5	CASSWWVQAYNSPLHF
TRBJ1-5	TRBV5-4	CASSLGGPDSNQPQHF
TRBJ1-5	TRBV30	CAWNKRRDQPQHF
TRBJ1-1	TRBV7-9	CASRSGGGAPEAFF
TRBJ1-2	TRBV2	CASSLGGYGYTF
TRBJ1-5	TRBV19	CASSINTGTGNQPQHF
TRBJ1-3	TRBV19	CASSTYGQGSGNTIYF
TRBJ1-2	TRBV2	CASSPQGPNYGYTF
TRBJ2-5	TRBV7-9	CASSSTHTTGGRETQYF
TRBJ1-5	TRBV6-5	CASSPSGGRQPQHF
TRBJ2-5	TRBV9	CASSVGQGVWQETQYF
TRBJ2-7	TRBV29-1	CSVESSGSSYEQYF
TRBJ1-2	TRBV19	CASSRTGASIYGYTF
TRBJ2-7	TRBV11-3	CASSSKHSGRAYGEQYF
TRBJ1-4	TRBV4-1	CASSPRQQGANEKLFF
TRBJ2-1	TRBV19	CASSIVGLAGPLYNEQFF
TRBJ2-2	TRBV10-3	CAISESAGELFF
TRBJ1-1	TRBV7-2	CASSERQATLSEAFF
TRBJ2-2	TRBV2	CASSSTSGRNTGELFF
TRBJ2-6	TRBV5-1	CASWTGGTSGANVLTF
TRBJ1-1	TRBV14	CASSPRWSGGTEAFF
TRBJ2-3	TRBV11-3	CASSLAPSPATQYF
TRBJ2-7	TRBV9	CASSVSPGSSYEQYF
TRBJ2-7	TRBV5-1	CASSLLGASGGTYEQYF
TRBJ2-7	TRBV6-5	CASRRTSGRAYEQYF
TRBJ2-5	TRBV5-4	CASSASGARETQYF
TRBJ1-5	TRBV7-2	CASSLVSGQPQHF
TRBJ1-1	TRBV15	CATSRQGTDTEAFF
TRBJ1-2	TRBV6-5	CASSYSPVGGYTF
TRBJ2-3	TRBV19	CASGGSTDTQYF
TRBJ2-7	TRBV18	CASSPEGGLTYEQYF
TRBJ1-1	TRBV30	CAWGGPGRNTEAFF
TRBJ2-7	TRBV7-6	CASSPTSAFYEQYF
TRBJ2-1	TRBV4-1	CASSQEGRGFSPEQFF
TRBJ2-5	TRBV11-2	CASSLDLGGQETQYF
TRBJ2-2	TRBV11-3	CASRGPPGDTGELFF
TRBJ1-5	TRBV11-2	CASRSTDNQPQHF
TRBJ2-1	TRBV4-2	CASSQDLSGRRNEQFF
TRBJ2-2	TRBV7-8	CASRGWGSSNTGELFF
TRBJ1-2	TRBV5-4	CASSLRRVNYGYTF